The rows below give T cell receptor beta chains drawn from one sample of a study of shared T cell receptors in the human thymus. Repertoires were generated with immunoSEQ multiplex PCR, while TCRdb's copy carries only in-frame clones and drops some. The table has hundreds of thousands of clones, 70% to 80% seen once. The sample also formed part of further work on human thymus T cells.

The source material was thymocytes. The receptor source for this set is a boy in the first two years of life with a congenital heart defect. The conserved cysteine and the conserved F or W are not part of the CDR3 here. A D gene is named only where the DNA matches it firmly. Size tells how often a clone was seen (once, few, many) or the class of an expanded clone, and some rows leave it out.

d_gene	len	v_gene	abundance	j_gene	CDR3aa
TRBD1	12	TRBV10-3	NA	TRBJ2-7	AIEEPGQASEQY
TRBD1	13	TRBV7-2	NA	TRBJ1-5	ASSAYRGRDQPQH
NA	11	TRBV11-2	once	TRBJ2-2	ASPRYEPGELF
TRBD2	13	TRBV6-6	NA	TRBJ2-7	ASSYSREGLNEQY
NA	12	TRBV6-1	NA	TRBJ2-7	ASSHGHLSYEQY
TRBD2	10	TRBV5-8	NA	TRBJ2-4	AMGEGGNIQY
TRBD2	14	TRBV25-1	NA	TRBJ2-1	ASSESIAGAYNEQF
NA	10	TRBV25-1	NA	TRBJ1-5	ANSTVNQPQH
TRBD1	12	TRBV28	NA	TRBJ2-7	ASRFLDRANEQY
TRBD1	13	TRBV11-2	NA	TRBJ1-1	ASSPFGTGGSEAF
NA	12	TRBV2	NA	TRBJ1-1	ASSEGQGGTEAF
TRBD2	9	TRBV7-9	NA	TRBJ2-4	ASSEREAQY
TRBD1	13	TRBV14	few	TRBJ1-1	ASSPSGQGVTEAF
TRBD1	14	TRBV6-5	NA	TRBJ1-1	ASSYSQGQGVGEAF
TRBD1	12	TRBV2	NA	NA	ASSYRDRAYEQY
TRBD1	20	TRBV19	NA	TRBJ1-1	ASSHSHKGASEKWGKGAEAF
NA	12	TRBV2	few	TRBJ2-7	ASLFPGRVYEQY
NA	14	TRBV18	NA	TRBJ2-2	ASSPPVAAVTGELF
TRBD2	12	TRBV29-1	NA	TRBJ2-3	SVEGLEFADTQY
TRBD2	12	TRBV14	NA	TRBJ2-1	ASSQARGGDEQF
TRBD1	16	TRBV4-3	NA	TRBJ2-2	ASSQAPDRVKNTGELF
TRBD1	14	TRBV27	NA	TRBJ2-7	ASSLKGLRDSYEQY
TRBD2	13	TRBV5-6	NA	TRBJ2-7	ASSLRTSGTPEQY
NA	15	TRBV7-9	NA	TRBJ2-7	ASSLARGTGKGYEQY
NA	16	TRBV15	NA	TRBJ1-4	ATSSLGDRQDFNEKLF
NA	13	TRBV12-5	NA	TRBJ2-3	ASGLSQSGTDTQY
NA	9	TRBV20-1	NA	TRBJ1-1	SARVETEAF
NA	12	TRBV4-1	NA	TRBJ1-1	ASSQDRGNAEAF
TRBD2	12	TRBV7-6	NA	TRBJ2-5	ASNQREGPETQY
TRBD2	15	TRBV5-4	NA	TRBJ2-3	ASRVNGSGRAPDTQY
TRBD1	14	TRBV5-6	NA	TRBJ2-1	ASSPAARDRWNEQF
TRBD1	14	TRBV27	NA	TRBJ2-7	ASSSPRDRGTYEQY
TRBD2	14	TRBV27	once	TRBJ2-3	ASSPGLAASTDTQY
NA	13	TRBV30	NA	TRBJ2-1	AWSVGEASYNEQF
TRBD2	12	TRBV28	once	TRBJ2-7	ASSSREGPYEQY
TRBD1	12	TRBV11-3	once	TRBJ2-7	ASSFGSQGREQY
TRBD1	14	TRBV6-4	NA	TRBJ1-2	ASSGPLGQGDYGYT
TRBD2	15	TRBV5-1	NA	TRBJ2-3	ASSVGLAGGPPDTQY